The T cell receptor beta chain under discussion was sequenced for a study of T cells after yellow fever vaccination. As for the study in general: SMART-Seq v4 Ultra Low Input prepared libraries from low-cell fractions.

Each CDR3 protein is one row after TCRdb ran MiXCR on the 5' RACE reads. The table records under 500,000 distinct CDR3 sequences, around a sixth of them present only once. The study, taken as a whole, reports: A small proportion of clonotypes was detected in both the CD4 and CD8 compartments.

The table lists this clonotype with a few counts. Its antigen is not identified. Material: PBMCs, obtained before the yellow fever booster vaccination. The origin of this receptor is a man between 18 and 29 years old who received the YFV17D yellow fever vaccine.

The CDR3 sequence is CASSYQAGNTEAFF. CDR3 nucleotide sequence: TGTGCCAGCAGCTACCAGGCGGGGAACACTGAAGCTTTCTTT. The rearrangement uses TRBV7-9 and TRBJ1-1; D gene ambiguous. The germline V gene encodes CDR1 SEHNR and CDR2 FQNEAQ (reference sequence). V was shortened by 4 bases and J by 1 base, with 10 bases between the two germline ends. The CDR3 is made up of 14 amino acids.